This record covers a single T cell receptor beta chain. The data were obtained in a study of T cells after yellow fever vaccination. Study-wide background: SMART-Seq v4 Ultra Low Input prepared the low-cell-number fractions.

As TCR cDNA was made by 5'RACE template switching, a universal primer site and UMIs were added. MiXCR, run by TCRdb on the 5' RACE reads, gives a single entry per CDR3 protein. In the table there are fewer than 100,000 distinct CDR3 sequences, 7.5% to 10% of which are singletons. Germline CDR1 SEHNR, CDR2 FQNEAQ (reference sequence). The CDR3 totals 14 residues. V was pared by 0 bases and J by 3 bases, with 0 bases of the junction left unmatched. The study's findings and limits: Abundant clonotypes from the bulk population could get into FACS-sorted repertoires as contaminants. A weaker but faster secondary response was observed, peaking on day 5 versus 15.

Sequencing used CD8+ T cells not binding an NS4B(214-222) dextramer, sorted from PBMCs, obtained around 14 days after the first yellow fever vaccination. J is TRBJ2-5 and V is TRBV7-9, with 8 bases that match TRBD2. The receptor was derived from a man between 18 and 29 years old who received the YFV17D yellow fever vaccine. As DNA, the CDR3 is TGTGCCAGCAGCTTAGCTAGCGGGGAAGAGACCCAGTACTTC. Amino acids: CASSLASGEETQYF.